This TCR beta chain was recorded in a study of T cell changes during pregnancy in multiple sclerosis. Germline CDR1 and CDR2: ENHRY and SYGVKD. The CDR3 loop spans 10 amino acids. Trimming pared 5 bases from V and 14 bases from J, leaving 11 bases between. Repertoires were generated with immunoSEQ multiplex PCR, while TCRdb's copy carries only in-frame clones and drops some. The sample comprises about 68,000 clones, over 75% of which are singletons, and more than 1.4% rests with the top ten. V gene TRBV10-3 combines with J gene TRBJ2-3; unclear D gene. This clonotype was obtained from a female donor with multiple sclerosis, enrolled in a pregnancy study. Sequencing was performed on peripheral blood, taken in the third trimester of pregnancy. CDR3 loop: CAISPYRRYF. The CDR3, as DNA: TGTGCCATCAGTCCCTACAGAAGGTATTTT.